This T cell receptor (beta chain) was recovered during a study of cytomegalovirus exposure and HLA in healthy donors. PCR involved 60 Vbeta and 13 Jbeta primers. Sequencing used immunoSEQ multiplex PCR; TCRdb keeps in-frame clones, though not all of them. The sample lists about 160,000 clones; roughly four fifths were seen once. Germline assignment: CDR1 SGHVS and CDR2 FQNEAQ. There are 14 residues in the CDR3. V dropped 2 bases and J dropped 6 bases, with 13 bases sitting between them. This chain joins TRBV7-8 and TRBJ1-1; unclear D gene. The specimen was PBMCs. The TCR sequence derives from a man between 35 and 55 years old in good health and CMV-seronegative. The CDR3 nucleotides are TGTGCCAGCAGCTTAAGCGGACGGCTCGCTGAAGCTTTCTTT. It codes for CASSLSGRLAEAFF.